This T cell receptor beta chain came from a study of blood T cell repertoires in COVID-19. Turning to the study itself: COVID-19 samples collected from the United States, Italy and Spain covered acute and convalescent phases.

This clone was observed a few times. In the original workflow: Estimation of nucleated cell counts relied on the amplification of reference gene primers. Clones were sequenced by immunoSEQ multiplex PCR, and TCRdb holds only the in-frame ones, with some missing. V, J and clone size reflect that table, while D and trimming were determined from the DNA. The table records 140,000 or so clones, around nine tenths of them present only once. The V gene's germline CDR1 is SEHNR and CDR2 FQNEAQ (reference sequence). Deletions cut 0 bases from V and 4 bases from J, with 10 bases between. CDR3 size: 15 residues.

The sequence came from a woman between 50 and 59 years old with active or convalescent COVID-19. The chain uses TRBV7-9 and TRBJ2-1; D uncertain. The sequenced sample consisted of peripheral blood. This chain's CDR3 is CASSLAASGYNEQFF. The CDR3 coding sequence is TGTGCCAGCAGCTTAGCAGCGTCTGGGTACAATGAGCAGTTCTTC.